This TCR beta chain appears in the sequencing data of a study of shared clonotypes between healthy human individuals. About the research overall: Donors had three CD4 naive, three CD4 memory, two CD8 naive and one CD8 memory plate apiece. Findings of the study overall: Sharing across a few donors was seen in 4.5% to 6.5% of naive CD4 clonotypes.

The method was immunoSEQ multiplex PCR; TCRdb's version includes in-frame clones alone and lacks a portion of them. Of hundreds of thousands of clones in the sample, 90% to 96% were seen once. CDR1 is LGHNA and CDR2 is YNFKEQ in the germline V gene. This CDR3 has 15 residues. Trimming removed 0 bases from V and 0 bases from J, with 6 bases in between. About this clone itself: No antigen is known for it.

V is TRBV4-2 and J is TRBJ1-3; maybe TRBD1 (5 bases). This TCR derives from a young woman in good health. Input material: naive CD4+ T cells sorted from blood. Subset: CD45RA+ positively selected. Written as DNA, the CDR3 is TGTGCCAGCAGCCAAGACAGGGACTCTGGAAACACCATATATTTT. Residues: CASSQDRDSGNTIYF.